This T cell receptor (beta chain) was observed in a study of blood T cell repertoires in COVID-19. Sequencing was performed with immunoSEQ multiplex PCR; in TCRdb, only in-frame clones are kept and a portion is missing. The data hold 250,000 to 350,000 clones, with more than 85% observed a single time. J lost 3 bases, V lost 3 bases, and 8 bases had no gene match. This CDR3 contains 16 residues. Germline values: CDR1 SGDLS, CDR2 YYNGEE. This clonotype was sampled from a woman aged 25 to 39 who had recovered from COVID-19. Sequencing input: PBMCs or T cells enriched from blood (not recorded which). The chain links TRBV9 to TRBJ1-3, with 8 bases that match TRBD1. Here the CDR3 reads CASSARAGGFGNTIYF. CDR3 DNA: TGTGCCAGCAGCGCCCGTGCAGGGGGCTTTGGAAACACCATATATTTT. The variable domain in full, completed from reference TRBV9 and TRBJ1-3, reads DSGVTQTPKHLITATGQRVTLRCSPRSGDLSVYWYQQSLDQGLQFLIQYYNGEERAKGNILERFSAQQFPDLHSELNLSSLELGDSALYFCASSARAGGFGNTIYFGEGSWLTVV.